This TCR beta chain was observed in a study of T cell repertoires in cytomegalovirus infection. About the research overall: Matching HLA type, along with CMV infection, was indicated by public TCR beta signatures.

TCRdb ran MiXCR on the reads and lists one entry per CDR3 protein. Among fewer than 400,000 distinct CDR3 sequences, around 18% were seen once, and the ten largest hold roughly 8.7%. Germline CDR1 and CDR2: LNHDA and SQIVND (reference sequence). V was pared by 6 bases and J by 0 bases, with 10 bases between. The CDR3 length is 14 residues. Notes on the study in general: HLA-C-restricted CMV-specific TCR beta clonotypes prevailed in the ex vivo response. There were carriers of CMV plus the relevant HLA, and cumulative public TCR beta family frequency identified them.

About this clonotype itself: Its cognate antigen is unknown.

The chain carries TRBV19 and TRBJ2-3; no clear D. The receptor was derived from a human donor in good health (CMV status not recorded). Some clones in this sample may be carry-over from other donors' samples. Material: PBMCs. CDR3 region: CASRKGWSTDTQYF. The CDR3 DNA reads TGTGCCAGTAGGAAGGGTTGGAGCACAGATACGCAGTATTTT.